This TCR beta chain was documented in a study of T cell responses to AZD1222 COVID-19 vaccine (dated by TCRdb to the early 2020s). Background on the whole study: AZD1222 recipients whose second dose came at about 4 weeks and those whose second dose came at about 12 weeks were combined into one group, since spike-specific TCR depth and breadth did not differ between the two schedules. A total of 230 to 250 trial participants underwent TCR sequencing, of whom around 210 had received two doses of AZD1222 and approximately 25 had received two doses of the MenACWY control vaccine. Trial participants were enrolled into age subgroups of 18-55, 56-69 and 70-plus years, which contained about 150, 28 and 57 TCR-sequenced participants, respectively.

The CDR3 regions of human TCRbeta chains were analyzed by immunosequencing. The authors processed their data as follows. Repertoire TCRs were checked for matches against a reference library of SARS-CoV-2-specific TCRs that had been generated using the MIRA antigen-specificity platform. Breadth was defined as the fraction of unique TCRs that were SARS-CoV-2-associated, and depth was defined as the fraction of total T cells that were SARS-CoV-2-associated. Each spike-specific TCR was assigned to its reactive spike region and to a CD4 or CD8 class using the MIRA data. Log10-transformed breadth and depth values were compared by one-way ANOVA with Sidak's multiple comparisons tests. Here the immuneACCESS table is served through TCRdb, limited to in-frame sequences with V and J called. Missing clones are a known gap in these copies; in checked studies unresolved V genes cover under half, and the rest lacks a known reason. D and trimming come from the DNA, and the V and J calls and clone size come from that table. The table for this sample lists more than 150,000 clones; roughly 91% of them were counted only once. The top ten clones comprise more than 0.75% of the sample.

There are 14 amino acids in the CDR3, from cysteine to phenylalanine inclusive. Solely the CDR3 DNA is kept, with 42 bases framed from the first base. Sequences LNHNV (CDR1) and YYDKDF (CDR2) are obtained from the germline V gene (reference sequence). Deletion took 2 bases off V and 2 bases off J, with a span of 10 bases between the germline ends. This specimen's time point label, interpreted: baseline before first vaccination. Samples from vaccinated people were obtained from the UK trials COV001 and COV002, which included a single-blind randomized controlled phase 2/3 trial of AZD1222 (ChAdOx1 nCoV-19) in healthy adults. For TCRbeta chain sequencing, PBMC samples from trial participants were taken at day 0 and at day 28 after the second dose. Points the paper makes about the study in general: Because no day 14 peak-response samples were available, repertoires were characterized only after the peak T cell response. Nearly half of unique spike-specific TCRs reportedly recognized epitopes outside regions mutated in the B.1.351 and B.1.1.7 variants. Conclusions about previously exposed vaccinees were limited because only six AZD1222 recipients were SARS-CoV-2 seropositive at baseline. Participants were mostly white British, with more females than males. The authors suggested clonal diversity may have been underestimated. In the small 56-69-year group, the increase in depth fell short of significance, most likely because of low power. After two AZD1222 doses, spike-specific TCR breadth and depth were significantly higher than at day 0 and than in MenACWY recipients. CD4 TCRs associated with the vaccine covered the entire spike protein, and the dominant responses were in regions 160-218 and 743-854.

This clone has a count of ten or more. Its antigen has not been determined. Base qualities were left out, and no much larger clone turns up one base away. This specimen was peripheral blood, taken on day 0 of AZD1222 vaccination. The chain employs TRBV15 and TRBJ2-7, with the identity of the D gene unclear. The clonotype comes from an adult in good health. CDR3 region: CATSRTRTAYEQYF. At the DNA level, the sequence is TGTGCCACCAGCAGAACACGGACGGCCTACGAGCAGTACTTC. With all but the CDR3 taken from the reference TRBV15 and TRBJ2-7 genes, the full variable domain is: DAMVIQNPRYQVTQFGKPVTLSCSQTLNHNVMYWYQQKSSQAPKLLFHYYDKDFNNEADTPDNFQSRRPNTSFCFLDIRSPGLGDTAMYLCATSRTRTAYEQYFGPGTRLTVT.